This is a list of T cell receptor beta chains from one sample in a study of blood T cell repertoires in COVID-19. Here immunoSEQ multiplex PCR was the method, and the copy in TCRdb shows in-frame clones only, minus some. The sample carries under 95,000 clones, over 75% recorded once. Sequencing was performed on peripheral blood. Receptors were obtained from a man aged 50-59 years with COVID-19, enrolled during active disease. Each CDR3 is given with its conserved first and last residue. Fields, in order: V gene, J gene, D gene, clone size, CDR3 DNA, CDR3 protein. The D gene is left open where the match is weak. The size of a clone is reported for some rows only, either as once, few or many, or as a class for expanded clones.

V: TRBV30; J: TRBJ2-7; D: TRBD1; size: .; DNA: TGTGCCTGGAGTGGACAGGGCGCCGAGCAGTACTTC; CDR3: CAWSGQGAEQYF
V: TRBV24-1; J: TRBJ1-4; D: TRBD1; size: .; DNA: TGTGCCACCAGTGACTCCCGACAGGGGGGTGAAAAACTGTTTTTT; CDR3: CATSDSRQGGEKLFF
V: TRBV24-1; J: TRBJ2-2; D: TRBD2; size: once; DNA: TGTGCCACCAGTGACCGCCACAGCGGACTAGCGGTAACCGGGGAGCTGTTTTTT; CDR3: CATSDRHSGLAVTGELFF
V: TRBV6-5; J: TRBJ2-1; D: .; size: .; DNA: TGTGCCAGCAAATTGCAGGGGGGCAATGAGCAGTTCTTC; CDR3: CASKLQGGNEQFF
V: TRBV6-5; J: TRBJ2-7; D: TRBD2; size: once; DNA: TGTGCCAGCAGTTACTCGAGACTAGCGGCCTACGAGCAGTACTTC; CDR3: CASSYSRLAAYEQYF
V: TRBV4-2; J: TRBJ1-2; D: .; size: .; DNA: TGTGCCAGCAGCCAAACAACTAACTATGGCTACACCTTC; CDR3: CASSQTTNYGYTF
V: TRBV28; J: TRBJ2-3; D: TRBD2; size: .; DNA: TGTGCCAGCAGTTTGTGGCCGGGGGGTCAGTATTTT; CDR3: CASSLWPGGQYF
V: TRBV11-2; J: TRBJ2-3; D: .; size: few; DNA: TGTGCCAGCAGCTTAAGGGGCAGGGGAGGGACAGATACGCAGTATTTT; CDR3: CASSLRGRGGTDTQYF
V: TRBV6-4; J: TRBJ2-1; D: .; size: once; DNA: TGTGCCAGGTCACTAGCAAGTTCGCGCAATGAGCAGTTCTTC; CDR3: CARSLASSRNEQFF
V: TRBV6-5; J: TRBJ1-4; D: TRBD1; size: .; DNA: TGTGCCAGCAGTTACACCCCGGGACAGGGCGAAAAACTGTTTTTT; CDR3: CASSYTPGQGEKLFF
V: TRBV19; J: TRBJ1-5; D: TRBD1; size: .; DNA: TGTGCCAGTAGTATTAGGGACAGGAATCAGCCCCAGCATTTT; CDR3: CASSIRDRNQPQHF
V: TRBV28; J: TRBJ1-2; D: TRBD1; size: .; DNA: TGTGCCAGCAGTACACCCCCAGGGGGGCAGGGCTACACCTTC; CDR3: CASSTPPGGQGYTF
V: TRBV4-3; J: TRBJ2-1; D: .; size: .; DNA: TGCGCCAGCAGCCAAGGTCCTGACTCTTACAATGAGCAGTTCTTC; CDR3: CASSQGPDSYNEQFF
V: TRBV11-2; J: TRBJ2-3; D: TRBD1; size: .; DNA: TGTGCCAGCAGCAGAGGGGGCAGCACAGATACGCAGTATTTT; CDR3: CASSRGGSTDTQYF
V: TRBV18; J: TRBJ2-5; D: .; size: .; DNA: TGTGCCAGCTCACGAAGCACCCAAGAGACCCAGTACTTC; CDR3: CASSRSTQETQYF
V: TRBV4-1; J: TRBJ2-1; D: .; size: .; DNA: TGCGCCAGCAGCCAAGTAGGAAGCGGAGACAATGAGCAGTTCTTC; CDR3: CASSQVGSGDNEQFF
V: TRBV28; J: TRBJ2-2; D: .; size: .; DNA: TGTGCCAGCCTTGACACAACCGGGGAGCTGTTTTTT; CDR3: CASLDTTGELFF
V: TRBV6-5; J: TRBJ1-1; D: .; size: .; DNA: TGTGCCAGCAGTCCGCCAGCCTCGACTGGGGAAGCTTTCTTT; CDR3: CASSPPASTGEAFF
V: TRBV3-1/TRBV3-2; J: TRBJ1-1; D: .; size: .; DNA: TGTGCCAGCAGCCCCTGGCAGTTGAACACTGAAGCTTTCTTT; CDR3: CASSPWQLNTEAFF
V: TRBV7-9; J: TRBJ2-7; D: .; size: .; DNA: TGTGCCAGCAGTTCACAGGGTCACGAAAACTACGAGCAGTACTTC; CDR3: CASSSQGHENYEQYF
V: TRBV19; J: TRBJ1-2; D: TRBD1; size: .; DNA: TGTGCCAGTAGTATACAGGGGGTGAGCTATGGCTACACCTTC; CDR3: CASSIQGVSYGYTF
V: TRBV4-1; J: TRBJ2-7; D: TRBD2; size: .; DNA: TGCGCCAGCAGCCAGGGGACTAGACACTACGAGCAGTACTTC; CDR3: CASSQGTRHYEQYF
V: TRBV15; J: TRBJ1-2; D: .; size: many; DNA: TGTGCCACCAGCAGAGTTATTCGGTCACTGGGGGCGGGCTATGGCTACACCTTC; CDR3: CATSRVIRSLGAGYGYTF
V: TRBV25-1; J: TRBJ2-3; D: TRBD2; size: .; DNA: TGTGCCAGCAGTGCCCCCCCTTTCGGGAGGGCGACAGATACGCAGTATTTT; CDR3: CASSAPPFGRATDTQYF
V: TRBV11-2; J: TRBJ1-3; D: .; size: few; DNA: TGTGCCAGCAGCTTAGATTTCACATCCTCTGGAAACACCATATATTTT; CDR3: CASSLDFTSSGNTIYF
V: TRBV3-1/TRBV3-2; J: TRBJ2-7; D: TRBD2; size: .; DNA: TGTGCCAGCAGCCAACTAGCGGGAGCGCGATCCTACGAGCAGTACTTC; CDR3: CASSQLAGARSYEQYF
V: TRBV30; J: TRBJ1-1; D: .; size: .; DNA: TGTGCCTGGAGCCCCAGGAAGGGGACTGAAGCTTTCTTT; CDR3: CAWSPRKGTEAFF
V: TRBV5-1; J: TRBJ2-1; D: TRBD2; size: .; DNA: TGCGCCAGCAGCTTGGCCCCCGGCGGGAGCGGTAACTACAATGAGCAGTTCTTC; CDR3: CASSLAPGGSGNYNEQFF
V: TRBV27; J: TRBJ1-5; D: TRBD1; size: .; DNA: TGTGCCAGCGGACAGGGGGTGAATCAGCCCCAGCATTTT; CDR3: CASGQGVNQPQHF
V: TRBV5-1; J: TRBJ2-2; D: TRBD1; size: .; DNA: TGCGCCAGCAGCCCAGACAGGGCCAACGGGGAGCTGTTTTTT; CDR3: CASSPDRANGELFF
V: TRBV9; J: TRBJ2-6; D: .; size: .; DNA: TGTGCCAGCAGCGTCCGTGGGGCCAACGTCCTGACTTTC; CDR3: CASSVRGANVLTF
V: TRBV2; J: TRBJ1-2; D: .; size: .; DNA: TGTGCCAGCAGTGAAGGAAAGGGGATTTATGGCTACACCTTC; CDR3: CASSEGKGIYGYTF
V: TRBV27; J: TRBJ1-5; D: .; size: .; DNA: TGTGCCAGCAGGACACTGGGACTTGGCAATCAGCCCCAGCATTTT; CDR3: CASRTLGLGNQPQHF
V: TRBV15; J: TRBJ1-4; D: .; size: .; DNA: TGTGCCACCAGCAGAGACCCTAAAAGTGCTAATGAAAAACTGTTTTTT; CDR3: CATSRDPKSANEKLFF
V: TRBV5-1; J: TRBJ2-7; D: .; size: few; DNA: TGCGCCAGCAGAACCTTAAGAGCCCCGAGCTCCTACGAGCAGTACTTC; CDR3: CASRTLRAPSSYEQYF
V: TRBV18; J: TRBJ1-6; D: .; size: .; DNA: TGTGCCAGCTCACCGCTTCTCGAGGGAGGAGGTTCACCCCTCCACTTT; CDR3: CASSPLLEGGGSPLHF
V: TRBV20-1; J: TRBJ1-1; D: .; size: .; DNA: TGCAGTGCTAGTCGCACAAACACTGAAGCTTTCTTT; CDR3: CSASRTNTEAFF
V: TRBV7-2; J: TRBJ2-2; D: TRBD2; size: .; DNA: TGTGCCAGCAGCTTAGGTCCCGCTAGCGGGAGGCTGAACACCGGGGAGCTGTTTTTT; CDR3: CASSLGPASGRLNTGELFF
V: TRBV2; J: TRBJ2-6; D: TRBD2; size: .; DNA: TGTGCCAGCAGTCTTGAGCGGGAGGGCCACCGGGGAGGGGCCAACGTCCTGACTTTC; CDR3: CASSLEREGHRGGANVLTF
V: TRBV28; J: TRBJ1-1; D: .; size: .; DNA: TGTGCCAGCAGTCAGGGGAGGGGGGTTTACACTGAAGCTTTCTTT; CDR3: CASSQGRGVYTEAFF
V: TRBV12-3/TRBV12-4; J: TRBJ2-3; D: TRBD2; size: .; DNA: TGTGCCTTGGGGGAGGGCCTTGGAGATACGCAGTATTTT; CDR3: CALGEGLGDTQYF
V: TRBV6-5; J: TRBJ2-3; D: TRBD1; size: .; DNA: TGTGCCAGCAGGACAGGGGGCCGGGATACGCAGTATTTT; CDR3: CASRTGGRDTQYF
V: TRBV27; J: TRBJ2-7; D: .; size: .; DNA: TGTGCCAGCAGTTACTCAGGGCAGACCTACGAGCAGTACTTC; CDR3: CASSYSGQTYEQYF
V: TRBV5-1; J: TRBJ2-5; D: .; size: once; DNA: TGCGCCAGCAGCTCACAGGGTGGCGAGACCCAGTACTTC; CDR3: CASSSQGGETQYF
V: TRBV7-2; J: TRBJ1-2; D: .; size: .; DNA: TGTGCCAGCAGCAGCGGGAGACGGGCCTCTGGCTACACCTTC; CDR3: CASSSGRRASGYTF
V: TRBV5-3; J: TRBJ2-7; D: .; size: .; DNA: TGTGCCAGAAGCTTCAGAAAACGATCCTACGAGCAGTACTTC; CDR3: CARSFRKRSYEQYF
V: TRBV2; J: TRBJ1-1; D: .; size: .; DNA: TGTGCCAGCAATATCAGACAGACTAACACTGAAGCTTTCTTT; CDR3: CASNIRQTNTEAFF
V: TRBV9; J: TRBJ2-1; D: .; size: few; DNA: TGTGCCAGCGCTAGCCCTCCTGGGGATGAGCAGTTCTTC; CDR3: CASASPPGDEQFF
V: TRBV5-1; J: TRBJ2-3; D: .; size: .; DNA: TGCGCCAGCAGCTTTTTCACACAGGGCGACACAGATACGCAGTATTTT; CDR3: CASSFFTQGDTDTQYF
V: TRBV11-2; J: TRBJ1-2; D: .; size: .; DNA: TGTGCCAGCAGCTTAGGGAGGTCTCAGGGCTACACCTTC; CDR3: CASSLGRSQGYTF